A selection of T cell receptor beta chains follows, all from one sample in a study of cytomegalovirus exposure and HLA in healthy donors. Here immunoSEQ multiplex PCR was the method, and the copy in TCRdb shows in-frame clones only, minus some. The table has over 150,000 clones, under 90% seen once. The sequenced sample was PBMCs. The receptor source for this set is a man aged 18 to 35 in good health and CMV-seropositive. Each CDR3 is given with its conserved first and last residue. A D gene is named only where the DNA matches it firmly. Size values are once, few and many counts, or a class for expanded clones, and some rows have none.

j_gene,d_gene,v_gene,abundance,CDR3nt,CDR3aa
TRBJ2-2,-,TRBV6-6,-,TGTGCCAGCACGCCGGGTCCTAGATTAAACACCGGGGAGCTGTTTTTT,CASTPGPRLNTGELFF
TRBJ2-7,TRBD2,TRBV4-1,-,TGCGCCAGCAGCCAAGGCGAATTAGCGGGAGTGGTATACGAGCAGTACTTC,CASSQGELAGVVYEQYF
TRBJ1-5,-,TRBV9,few,TGTGCCAGCAGCGTAAGCTTCGGGACTGAGAATAGCAATCAGCCCCAGCATTTT,CASSVSFGTENSNQPQHF
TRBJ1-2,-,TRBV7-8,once,TGTGCCAGCAGCTTAGCGCGGGGGCAAGCCCCCGAGATCTGGTATGGCTACACCTTC,CASSLARGQAPEIWYGYTF
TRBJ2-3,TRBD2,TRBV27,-,TGTGCCAGCAGTTCCGGACTAGGGACAGATACGCAGTATTTT,CASSSGLGTDTQYF
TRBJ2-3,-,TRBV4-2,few,TGTGCCAGCAGCCAAGATCAGGGAACAGATACGCAGTATTTT,CASSQDQGTDTQYF
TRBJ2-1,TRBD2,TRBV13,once,TGTGCCAGCAGCCTCTCTAGCGGGAGGGTCTACAATGAGCAGTTCTTC,CASSLSSGRVYNEQFF
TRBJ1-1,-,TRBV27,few,TGTGCCAGCCCACGTCGGGGGAACACTGAAGCTTTCTTT,CASPRRGNTEAFF
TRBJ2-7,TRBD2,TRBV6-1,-,TGTGCCAGCAGTGAAACCCGGACTAGCGGTACCTCCTCCTACGAGCAGTACTTC,CASSETRTSGTSSYEQYF
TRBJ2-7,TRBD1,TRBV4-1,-,TGCGCCAGCAGCCCCGGACAGGGGCTTACCTACGAGCAGTACTTC,CASSPGQGLTYEQYF
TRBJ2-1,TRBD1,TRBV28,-,TGTGCCAGCAGTTTAGGGACAGGGGTATACAATGAGCAGTTCTTC,CASSLGTGVYNEQFF
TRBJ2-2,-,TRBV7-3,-,TGTGCCAGCCGCGCCCTCGCCGGCACCGGGGAGCTGTTTTTT,CASRALAGTGELFF
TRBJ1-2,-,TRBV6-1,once,TGTGCCAGCAGTGCTAGATATGGCTACACCTTC,CASSARYGYTF
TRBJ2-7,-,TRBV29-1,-,TGCAGCGCACGGACAGCTGATTACGAGCAGTACTTC,CSARTADYEQYF
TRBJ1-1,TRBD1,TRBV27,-,TGTGCCAGCAGTTTTAGAGGGGGCTACACTGAAGCTTTCTTT,CASSFRGGYTEAFF
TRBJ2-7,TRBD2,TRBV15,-,TGTGCCACCAGCCAAAAACGGATTCGACTAGCGGGAGCCCCCTACGAGCAGTACTTC,CATSQKRIRLAGAPYEQYF
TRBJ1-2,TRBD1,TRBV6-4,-,TGTGCCAGCAGTAAGAGCGGACAGGGGAATGGCTACACCTTC,CASSKSGQGNGYTF
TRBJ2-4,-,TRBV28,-,TGTGCCAGCAACTTGGAGGGTAGCATTCAGTACTTC,CASNLEGSIQYF
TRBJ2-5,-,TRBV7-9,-,TGTGCCAGCAGCTTAACCTCCGAGGAGACCCAGTACTTC,CASSLTSEETQYF
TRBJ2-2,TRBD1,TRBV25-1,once,TGTGCCAGCAGTGAATTGATGACAGGGCGAATCGGGGAGCTGTTTTTT,CASSELMTGRIGELFF
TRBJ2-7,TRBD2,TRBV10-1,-,TGCGCCAGCAGTGGCACTAGCGGGAGGGCCGGAGAGCAGTACTTC,CASSGTSGRAGEQYF
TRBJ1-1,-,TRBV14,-,TGTGCCAGCAGCCAAGTTCGGACAAGTTTAGTCTTT,CASSQVRTSLVF
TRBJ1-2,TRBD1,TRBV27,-,TGTGCCAGCAGTTTTGGACAGGACTATGGCTACACCTTC,CASSFGQDYGYTF
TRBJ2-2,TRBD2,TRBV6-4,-,TGTGCCAGCAGCCCCGTTGGACTAGCGGGCACCGGGGAGCTGTTTTTT,CASSPVGLAGTGELFF
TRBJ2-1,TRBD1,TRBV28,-,TGTGCCAGCACCAACAGGGGCAGGTACAATGAGCAGTTCTTC,CASTNRGRYNEQFF
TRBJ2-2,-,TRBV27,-,TGTGCCAGCAGTTTCCTAGATAGGGAGCTGTTTTTT,CASSFLDRELFF
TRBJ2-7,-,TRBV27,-,TGTGCCAGCAGTCCCGGCTACTTTAACGAGGACGAGCAGTACTTC,CASSPGYFNEDEQYF
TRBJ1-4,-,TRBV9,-,TGTGCCAGCAGCGTAGGGGGCAGTTTTAATGAAAAACTGTTTTTT,CASSVGGSFNEKLFF
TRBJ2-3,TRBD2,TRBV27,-,TGTGCCAGCAACCAAGCGGGGAGCACAGATACGCAGTATTTT,CASNQAGSTDTQYF
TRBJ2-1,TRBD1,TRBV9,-,TGTGCCAGCAGCGTAGTCGGGACAGGGGGCTACAATGAGCAGTTCTTC,CASSVVGTGGYNEQFF
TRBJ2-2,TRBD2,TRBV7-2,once,TGTGCCAGCAGCTTAATAGCGGGAATGAACACCGGGGAGCTGTTTTTT,CASSLIAGMNTGELFF
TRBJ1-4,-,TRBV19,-,TGTGCCAGTAACCCCCAAGGGGCTGGGGAAAAACTGTTTTTT,CASNPQGAGEKLFF
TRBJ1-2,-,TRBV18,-,TGTGCCAGCTCACCCGGGGACAATAACTATGGCTACACCTTC,CASSPGDNNYGYTF
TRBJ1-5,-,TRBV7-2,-,TGTGCCAGCAGCTTAGTTCCAGGGATCAATCAGCCCCAGCATTTT,CASSLVPGINQPQHF
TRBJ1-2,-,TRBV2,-,TGTGCCAGCAGGAACAGGGTGGGCTATGGCTACACCTTC,CASRNRVGYGYTF
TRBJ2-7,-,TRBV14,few,TGTGCCAGCAGCCAAGCATACGAGCAGTACTTC,CASSQAYEQYF
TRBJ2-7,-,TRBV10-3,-,TGTGCCATCAGTGAAGGTTCAGGGCGGAACGAGCAGTACTTC,CAISEGSGRNEQYF
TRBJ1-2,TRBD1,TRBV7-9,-,TGTGCCAGCAGCTCCCTCCGGGACAGATACAACTATGGCTACACCTTC,CASSSLRDRYNYGYTF
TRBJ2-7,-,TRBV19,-,TGTGCCAGTAGTATCCAGGGAACCTACGAGCAGTACTTC,CASSIQGTYEQYF
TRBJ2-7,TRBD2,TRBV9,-,TGTGCCAGCAGCTCCGGACTAGCGGGAAGGTACGAGCAGTACTTC,CASSSGLAGRYEQYF
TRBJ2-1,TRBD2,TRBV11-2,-,TGTGCCAGCAGCTTAGATAGAGCGGGACGCTCCTACAATGAGCAGTTCTTC,CASSLDRAGRSYNEQFF
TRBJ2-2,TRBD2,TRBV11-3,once,TGTGCCAGCAGCTTATGGTCTCTAGCGGACACCGGGGAGCTGTTTTTT,CASSLWSLADTGELFF
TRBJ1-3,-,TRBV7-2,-,TGTGCCAGCAGCTTATCGACAGGTACCATATATTTT,CASSLSTGTIYF
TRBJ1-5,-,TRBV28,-,TGTGCCAGCAGTTCCGGGACACGGGCTAGCAATCAGCCCCAGCATTTT,CASSSGTRASNQPQHF
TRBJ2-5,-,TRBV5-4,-,TGTGCCAGCAGCTTGGAAGCTGAAACGGAGACCCAGTACTTC,CASSLEAETETQYF
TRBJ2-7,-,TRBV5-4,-,TGTGCCAGCAGCTTCGGAGTCGGCTACGAGCAGTACTTC,CASSFGVGYEQYF
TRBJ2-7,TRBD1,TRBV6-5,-,TGTGCCAGCAGCCCCGGGACAGGGAGGGGGCAGTACTTC,CASSPGTGRGQYF
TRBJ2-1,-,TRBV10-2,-,TGCGCCAGCAGTTTGAGCCCTAGCTCCTACAATGAGCAGTTCTTC,CASSLSPSSYNEQFF
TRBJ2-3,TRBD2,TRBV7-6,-,TGTGCCAGCAGCTTACTTGCGGGAGGAGGAACAGATACGCAGTATTTT,CASSLLAGGGTDTQYF
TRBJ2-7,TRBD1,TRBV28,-,TGTGCCAGCAGCCCCCTCGGACAGGGGATATACGAGCAGTACTTC,CASSPLGQGIYEQYF
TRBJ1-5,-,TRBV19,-,TGTGCCAGTAGTGAGAGGGAGGGCAATCAGCCCCAGCATTTT,CASSEREGNQPQHF
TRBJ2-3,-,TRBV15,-,TGTGCCACCAGCAGAGGGGTTCACGCGGGCATCACAGATACGCAGTATTTT,CATSRGVHAGITDTQYF
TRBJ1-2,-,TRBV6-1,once,TGTGCCAGCAGTGAAATTAGGAGTGACTATGGCTACACCTTC,CASSEIRSDYGYTF
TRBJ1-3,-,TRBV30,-,TGTGCCTGTAGTCCGGGGGTTGGAAACACCATATATTTT,CACSPGVGNTIYF
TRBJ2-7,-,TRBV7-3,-,TGTGCCAGCAGTTCTATGGGACTGAGCTCCTACGAGCAGTACTTC,CASSSMGLSSYEQYF